This T cell receptor beta chain was captured in a study of T cell responses to AZD1222 COVID-19 vaccine (dated by TCRdb to the early 2020s). The study in broad terms: AZD1222 recipients with second doses at about 4 weeks or about 12 weeks were pooled, because spike-specific TCR depth and breadth did not differ between schedules. TCR sequencing covered 230 to 250 trial participants: 207 given two doses of AZD1222 and approximately 25 given two doses of MenACWY control vaccine. Trial participants were enrolled by age into 18-55, 56-69 and 70-plus year subgroups, with approximately 150, 30 and 60 TCR-sequenced participants respectively. The study at large found these results: In the small 56-69-year group, the increase in depth fell short of significance, most likely because of low power. The vaccine-associated CD4 TCRs covered the entire spike protein, and the dominant responses fell in regions 160-218 and 743-854. Reportedly, close to half of the unique spike-specific TCRs recognized epitopes lying outside the regions that are mutated in the B.1.351 and B.1.1.7 variants. After two AZD1222 doses, spike-specific TCR breadth and depth were significantly higher than at day 0 and than in MenACWY recipients. Only five to seven AZD1222 recipients were SARS-CoV-2 seropositive at baseline, limiting conclusions about previously exposed vaccinees. Most participants were white British and females outnumbered males, and the authors suggested that clonal diversity may have been underestimated. Because no day 14 peak-response samples were available, the repertoires could be characterized only after the peak T cell response.

Taken with the paper, the label for time point translates to: baseline before first vaccination. Vaccinee samples came from UK trials COV001 and COV002, including a single-blind randomized controlled phase 2/3 trial of AZD1222 (ChAdOx1 nCoV-19) in healthy adults. Trial participant PBMC samples were collected at day 0 and day 28 after the second dose for TCRbeta chain sequencing. The CDR3 regions of human TCRbeta chains were analyzed by immunosequencing. The paper's data handling went like this. Repertoire TCRs were matched against a reference library of SARS-CoV-2-specific TCRs generated with the MIRA antigen-specificity platform. Breadth meant the fraction of unique TCRs that were SARS-CoV-2-associated, whereas depth meant the fraction of total T cells that were SARS-CoV-2-associated. Using the MIRA data, each spike-specific TCR was assigned both to the spike region to which the TCR was reactive and to a CD4 or CD8 class. Log10-transformed breadth and depth values were compared by one-way ANOVA with Sidak's multiple comparisons tests. In TCRdb, the immuneACCESS table is reduced to in-frame sequences with V and J assigned. These tables do not hold every clone; where another copy was compared, an unresolved V gene accounts for under half, and the others remain unexplained. V and J calls plus clone size are reproduced from that table; the DNA served to infer D and trimming. The sample data list more than 95,000 clones, and 70% to 90% of these were observed just once. In total, the top ten clones hold around 20% of the sample.

Reading the germline V gene (reference sequence) gives CDR1 LNHDA and CDR2 SQIVND. The CDR3 holds 14 amino acids from the cysteine to the phenylalanine. The kept DNA is CDR3 alone, 42 bases in frame from the first base. V is shortened by 3 bases, J by 3 bases, and the region joining them spans 8 bases. This clone was found a few times. Its antigen remains unidentified. Base qualities are missing; no much larger clone stands one base away. Sequencing used peripheral blood, obtained on day 0 of AZD1222 vaccination. The sequence joins TRBV19 to TRBJ1-4, with an unclear D gene assignment. This clonotype originated in an adult in good health. The CDR3 in this case is CASSIGSANEKLFF. At the DNA level, the sequence is TGTGCCAGTAGTATCGGATCAGCTAATGAAAAACTGTTTTTT.